The clone carrying this T cell receptor (beta chain) was detected a few times. No antigen is known for it. Using a J-beta primer mix together with a sample-barcoded 5' primer, a second PCR was run for about 6 to 12 cycles. TCRdb passed the 5' RACE reads through MiXCR, listing each CDR3 protein once. The sample shows approximately 690,000 distinct CDR3 sequences, around 54% of them seen only once. These data belong to a study of blood T cells in healthy people across ages. Study-level findings and limits: Among long-lived donors, naive CD4+ cells were more numerous and diversity higher than in aged donors.

Germline trimming cut 1 base from V and 15 bases from J; bases unmatched to any gene: 18. The CDR3 has 15 amino acids. Germline CDR1 SQVTM, CDR2 ANQGSEA. The sample taken for sequencing was blood. This clonotype was sampled from a man in his sixties in good health. V usage is TRBV29-1 and J usage is TRBJ2-1, with 7 positions matching TRBD2. The DNA for the CDR3 is TGCAGCGTTGAAGCCCCGGGGAAGCGGGGTAACGAGTGGTTCTTC. It encodes CSVEAPGKRGNEWFF.